These T cell receptor beta chains were read from a single sample in a study of CD8 T cells in ankylosing spondylitis. In TCRdb, the 5' RACE reads were re-called with MiXCR into one record per CDR3 protein. The table shows around 250,000 distinct CDR3 sequences, with more than 25% occurring only once. The sample was blood, either unsorted or a sorted T cell fraction (not recorded which). The receptors shown here come from a male donor with ankylosing spondylitis or in good health (not recorded which). CDR3s include the opening cysteine and the closing phenylalanine or tryptophan. A D gene is named only where the DNA matches it firmly. Clone size, where shown, is once, few, many, or a class for clones that have expanded.

d_gene | j_gene | abundance | v_gene | CDR3aa | CDR3nt
. | TRBJ2-7 | . | TRBV3-1 | CASKEGGTYEQYF | TGTGCCAGCAAGGAGGGGGGCACCTACGAGCAGTACTTC
TRBD1 | TRBJ2-7 | . | TRBV7-9 | CASTPTGSPEQYF | TGTGCCAGCACCCCGACAGGGTCCCCCGAGCAGTACTTC
. | TRBJ1-2 | . | TRBV29-1 | CSVPNLARQLGYTF | TGCAGCGTTCCGAATCTTGCTAGACAGCTTGGCTACACCTTC
. | TRBJ2-1 | few | TRBV27 | CASSSKGNPQVYNEQFF | TGTGCCAGCAGTTCTAAGGGGAACCCGCAGGTCTACAATGAGCAGTTCTTC
. | TRBJ1-2 | . | TRBV4-2 | CASSQVGGGASGYTF | TGTGCCAGCAGCCAAGTGGGTGGGGGAGCTTCTGGCTACACCTTC
TRBD1 | TRBJ2-3 | . | TRBV27 | CASSFAGGWADTQYF | TGTGCCAGCAGTTTCGCAGGGGGTTGGGCAGATACGCAGTATTTT
. | TRBJ2-7 | few | TRBV12-1 | CASSPLRQGVPYEQYF | TGTGCCAGCAGCCCCCTGCGGCAGGGGGTCCCCTACGAGCAGTACTTC
. | TRBJ2-7 | few | TRBV20-1 | CSAADGGFFYEQYF | TGCAGTGCAGCGGACGGAGGCTTCTTCTACGAGCAGTACTTC
TRBD2 | TRBJ2-3 | . | TRBV6-5 | CASSYHGGATDTQYF | TGTGCCAGCAGTTACCACGGGGGGGCCACCGATACGCAGTATTTT
. | TRBJ1-5 | few | TRBV15 | CATSRVRTENSNQPQHF | TGTGCCACCAGCAGAGTAAGGACAGAGAATAGCAATCAGCCCCAGCATTTT
. | TRBJ2-5 | . | TRBV11-2 | CASSLGARIRETQYF | TGTGCCAGCAGCTTAGGCGCCAGAATTAGAGAGACCCAGTACTTC
TRBD2 | TRBJ2-5 | few | TRBV6-1 | CASSLRLAQETQYF | TGTGCCAGCAGCCTCCGACTAGCTCAAGAGACCCAGTACTTC
. | TRBJ1-2 | . | TRBV12-3/TRBV12-4 | CASTKIANYGYTF | TGTGCCAGCACCAAAATTGCTAACTATGGCTACACCTTC
. | TRBJ1-2 | . | TRBV7-8 | CASSLEYLGGYTF | TGTGCCAGCAGCTTAGAGTATTTGGGTGGCTACACCTTC
. | TRBJ2-1 | . | TRBV7-9 | CASSLEGPPLDEQFF | TGTGCCAGCAGCTTAGAGGGGCCGCCCCTCGATGAGCAGTTCTTC
. | TRBJ2-7 | . | TRBV20-1 | CSARDTGQGREQYF | TGCAGTGCTAGAGATACGGGGCAGGGGCGTGAGCAGTACTTC
. | TRBJ1-1 | . | TRBV7-6 | CASSLGGGSNTEAFF | TGTGCCAGCAGCTTAGGGGGGGGGTCGAACACTGAAGCTTTCTTT
TRBD1 | TRBJ2-5 | . | TRBV12-3/TRBV12-4 | CASRTGGWETQYF | TGTGCCAGCAGGACAGGGGGCTGGGAGACCCAGTACTTC
. | TRBJ2-7 | . | TRBV7-2 | CASSRDNTYEQYF | TGTGCCAGCAGCCGGGACAACACCTACGAGCAGTACTTC
TRBD2 | TRBJ2-5 | . | TRBV20-1 | CSAVGLAGDPTEETQYF | TGCAGTGCCGTCGGACTAGCGGGGGACCCGACGGAAGAGACCCAGTACTTC
. | TRBJ1-1 | once | TRBV6-5 | CASIKGGSAFF | TGTGCCAGCATCAAGGGCGGTTCGGCTTTCTTT
. | TRBJ1-5 | . | TRBV12-3/TRBV12-4 | CASTRTGPNNQPQHF | TGTGCCAGCACCCGAACCGGACCTAACAATCAGCCCCAGCATTTT
TRBD1 | TRBJ2-2 | . | TRBV20-1 | CSADREQNTGELFF | TGCAGCGCGGACAGGGAACAAAACACCGGGGAGCTGTTTTTT
. | TRBJ2-3 | many | TRBV29-1 | CSVGGLLSTDTQYF | TGCAGCGTTGGGGGCCTGCTTAGCACAGATACGCAGTATTTT
TRBD2 | TRBJ2-2 | . | TRBV6-1 | CASSRWTSGGGPTGELFF | TGTGCCAGCAGTCGATGGACTAGCGGGGGGGGACCTACCGGGGAGCTGTTTTTT
. | TRBJ2-5 | . | TRBV6-5 | CASSSTARQETQYF | TGTGCCAGCAGTTCGACAGCCCGACAAGAGACCCAGTACTTC
. | TRBJ2-5 | . | TRBV11-2 | CASSRAQETQYF | TGTGCCAGCAGCCGCGCTCAAGAGACCCAGTACTTC
TRBD1 | TRBJ1-1 | few | TRBV5-1 | CASSLGQVVNTEAFF | TGCGCCAGCAGCCTGGGACAGGTAGTGAACACTGAAGCTTTCTTT
TRBD1 | TRBJ2-2 | . | TRBV20-1 | CSATDRVGMGELFF | TGCAGTGCTACTGACAGGGTGGGGATGGGGGAGCTGTTTTTT
. | TRBJ1-1 | . | TRBV11-2 | CASSLDGDTEAFF | TGTGCCAGCAGCTTAGATGGGGACACTGAAGCTTTCTTT
. | TRBJ2-5 | few | TRBV29-1 | CSVEDVGIVQGETQYF | TGCAGCGTTGAAGACGTCGGAATAGTACAAGGAGAGACCCAGTACTTC
TRBD1 | TRBJ1-1 | . | TRBV20-1 | CSARAPWAGTGGMNTEAFF | TGCAGTGCTAGAGCTCCCTGGGCGGGGACAGGAGGAATGAACACTGAAGCTTTCTTT
TRBD2 | TRBJ2-3 | . | TRBV7-8 | CASSTRTSGGSGDTQYF | TGTGCCAGCAGCACTCGGACTAGCGGGGGGTCCGGGGATACGCAGTATTTT
. | TRBJ2-3 | . | TRBV29-1 | CSVRRERTDTQYF | TGCAGCGTTAGGAGGGAGAGAACAGATACGCAGTATTTT
. | TRBJ2-1 | few | TRBV20-1 | CSATHSYQAGGLNEQFF | TGCAGTGCTACTCATTCCTATCAAGCTGGCGGCCTCAATGAGCAGTTCTTC
. | TRBJ2-5 | . | TRBV2 | CASSGGYSGETQYF | TGTGCCAGCAGTGGGGGCTACAGCGGAGAGACCCAGTACTTC
TRBD1 | TRBJ1-6 | . | TRBV20-1 | CSASGGQEKSPLHF | TGCAGTGCTAGTGGAGGACAGGAGAAGTCACCCCTCCACTTT
. | TRBJ1-1 | . | TRBV12-3/TRBV12-4 | CASSLRFHPKLDF | TGTGCCAGCAGCCTACGATTTCACCCAAAACTCGATTTT
. | TRBJ1-2 | . | TRBV15 | CATSSPRAVMVGYGYTF | TGTGCCACCAGCAGTCCCAGGGCGGTGATGGTGGGCTATGGCTACACCTTC
. | TRBJ2-7 | . | TRBV18 | CASSPSEGGGYEQYF | TGTGCCAGCTCACCGTCGGAAGGGGGGGGGTACGAGCAGTACTTC
. | TRBJ1-3 | . | TRBV24-1 | CATSDLPGNTIYF | TGTGCCACCAGTGATTTGCCCGGAAACACCATATATTTT
. | TRBJ2-2 | . | TRBV7-8 | CASSLWGAGGELFF | TGTGCCAGCAGCTTATGGGGGGCGGGCGGGGAGCTGTTTTTT
. | TRBJ2-7 | many | TRBV20-1 | CSASGGTVYEQYF | TGCAGTGCTTCGGGCGGGACAGTTTACGAGCAGTACTTC
TRBD1 | TRBJ1-5 | . | TRBV7-8 | CASSKTGGSNQPQHF | TGTGCCAGCAGCAAGACAGGGGGTAGCAATCAGCCCCAGCATTTT
. | TRBJ2-7 | . | TRBV11-2 | CASSLRVPYEQYF | TGTGCCAGCAGCCTCAGGGTCCCCTACGAGCAGTACTTC
. | TRBJ2-1 | few | TRBV7-2 | CASSLVRDNEQFF | TGTGCCAGCAGCTTGGTTCGAGACAATGAGCAGTTCTTC
. | TRBJ1-2 | . | TRBV11-2 | CASSPARAGYGYTF | TGTGCCAGCAGTCCGGCTCGAGCTGGCTATGGCTACACCTTC
. | TRBJ2-1 | once | TRBV11-2 | CASSQKYNEQFF | TGTGCCAGCAGCCAAAAGTACAATGAGCAGTTCTTC
TRBD1 | TRBJ1-2 | once | TRBV3-1 | CASSPRLGQGGYGYTF | TGTGCCAGCAGCCCGCGCCTAGGACAGGGCGGGTATGGCTACACCTTC
. | TRBJ2-5 | . | TRBV12-3/TRBV12-4 | CASSAFGGQETQYF | TGTGCCAGCAGCGCATTCGGGGGCCAAGAGACCCAGTACTTC
. | TRBJ1-4 | . | TRBV30 | CAWSVGGDEKLFF | TGTGCCTGGAGTGTAGGAGGCGATGAAAAACTGTTTTTT